This T cell receptor (beta chain) was sequenced in a study of T cell repertoires in cytomegalovirus infection. Study-wide background: TCR beta signatures that were public indicated CMV infection and matching HLA type.

On this clonotype itself: The antigen is unknown. A much larger clone differs by one base, so this may be a read error.

TCRdb re-analysed the reads in MiXCR, keeping a single row per CDR3 protein. The data hold fewer than 550,000 distinct CDR3 sequences, with around 32% observed a single time. Germline V CDR1 and CDR2: MNHNS, SASEGT. CDR3 length: 14 residues. V was shortened by 7 bases and J by 0 bases, with 12 bases between the two germline ends. Study-wide results and caveats: In two of eight donors, the top clonotype was HLA-C-restricted CMV-specific.

This receptor was identified in a human donor in good health (CMV status not recorded). Some clones in this sample may be carry-over from other donors' samples. The genes are TRBV6-1 and TRBJ1-1; tentative D call: TRBD1 (6 bases). Sequencing was carried out using PBMCs. The CDR3: CASKKGGVNTEAFF. The CDR3 DNA reads as TGTGCCAGCAAGAAAGGGGGGGTGAACACTGAAGCTTTCTTT.